This is a list of T cell receptor beta chains from one sample in a study of cytomegalovirus exposure and HLA in healthy donors. Produced via immunoSEQ multiplex PCR; TCRdb's table is partial and in-frame only. The sample lists 50,000 or so clones, about 77% occurring once. The material sequenced was PBMCs. The receptors come from a female donor in good health and CMV-seronegative. Each CDR3 is given with its conserved first and last residue. The D gene is left open where the match is weak. Rows give clone size only sometimes, using once, few, many, or a class for an expanded clone.

abundance: NA; d_gene: NA; v_gene: TRBV6-6; j_gene: TRBJ1-5; len: 13; CDR3aa: CASSERNGQPQHF; CDR3nt: TGTGCCAGCAGTGAGAGGAATGGGCAGCCCCAGCATTTT
abundance: NA; d_gene: NA; v_gene: TRBV28; j_gene: TRBJ1-1; len: 15; CDR3aa: CASSRGWGGNTEAFF; CDR3nt: TGTGCCAGCAGTCGGGGTTGGGGGGGGAACACTGAAGCTTTCTTT
abundance: NA; d_gene: NA; v_gene: TRBV7-9; j_gene: TRBJ1-4; len: 13; CDR3aa: CASSPLGGEKLFF; CDR3nt: TGTGCCAGCAGCCCACTAGGAGGTGAAAAACTGTTTTTT
abundance: NA; d_gene: NA; v_gene: TRBV2; j_gene: TRBJ2-1; len: 13; CDR3aa: CASKLSQVSEQFF; CDR3nt: TGTGCCAGCAAACTGAGCCAAGTGAGTGAGCAGTTCTTC
abundance: NA; d_gene: TRBD2; v_gene: TRBV5-1; j_gene: TRBJ2-3; len: 17; CDR3aa: CASSPGLAGGRSDTQYF; CDR3nt: TGCGCCAGCAGCCCTGGACTAGCGGGGGGACGATCAGATACGCAGTATTTT
abundance: once; d_gene: TRBD1; v_gene: TRBV5-6; j_gene: TRBJ2-1; len: 16; CDR3aa: CASSWGDRGTYNEQFF; CDR3nt: TGTGCCAGCAGCTGGGGCGACAGGGGGACCTACAATGAGCAGTTCTTC
abundance: NA; d_gene: TRBD2; v_gene: TRBV25-1; j_gene: TRBJ2-2; len: 17; CDR3aa: CASSEITGTRNTGELFF; CDR3nt: TGTGCCAGCAGTGAAATTACCGGGACTAGGAACACCGGGGAGCTGTTTTTT
abundance: few; d_gene: TRBD1; v_gene: TRBV27; j_gene: TRBJ1-6; len: 18; CDR3aa: CASSRMAGTGVYNSPLHF; CDR3nt: TGTGCCAGCAGCCGAATGGCCGGGACAGGAGTCTATAATTCACCCCTCCACTTT
abundance: NA; d_gene: NA; v_gene: TRBV5-6; j_gene: TRBJ2-1; len: 11; CDR3aa: CASSKAGEQFF; CDR3nt: TGTGCCAGCAGCAAAGCTGGTGAGCAGTTCTTC
abundance: NA; d_gene: NA; v_gene: TRBV11-2; j_gene: TRBJ2-7; len: 12; CDR3aa: CASTPGSYEQYF; CDR3nt: TGTGCCAGCACCCCCGGCTCCTACGAGCAGTACTTC
abundance: NA; d_gene: NA; v_gene: TRBV7-2; j_gene: TRBJ2-1; len: 15; CDR3aa: CASSLAAGPYNEQFF; CDR3nt: TGTGCCAGCAGCTTAGCGGCAGGGCCCTACAATGAGCAGTTCTTC
abundance: NA; d_gene: TRBD1; v_gene: TRBV28; j_gene: TRBJ1-1; len: 16; CDR3aa: CASSLDRAGRFTEAFF; CDR3nt: TGTGCCAGCAGCCTCGACAGGGCGGGACGATTTACTGAAGCTTTCTTT
abundance: NA; d_gene: TRBD1; v_gene: TRBV27; j_gene: TRBJ1-5; len: 16; CDR3aa: CASSLAGGLSNQPQHF; CDR3nt: TGTGCCAGCAGTTTGGCAGGGGGCTTAAGCAATCAGCCCCAGCATTTT
abundance: few; d_gene: NA; v_gene: TRBV29-1; j_gene: TRBJ2-3; len: 13; CDR3aa: CSVGPRLEDTQYF; CDR3nt: TGCAGCGTTGGCCCCCGACTAGAGGATACGCAGTATTTT
abundance: NA; d_gene: TRBD1; v_gene: TRBV18; j_gene: TRBJ2-7; len: 13; CDR3aa: CASSTGTDYEQYF; CDR3nt: TGTGCCAGCTCAACCGGGACAGACTACGAGCAGTACTTC
abundance: NA; d_gene: TRBD1; v_gene: TRBV7-2; j_gene: TRBJ2-7; len: 13; CDR3aa: CASSYPDRGEQYF; CDR3nt: TGTGCCAGCAGCTACCCGGACAGGGGCGAGCAGTACTTC
abundance: once; d_gene: TRBD1; v_gene: TRBV6-5; j_gene: TRBJ2-2; len: 15; CDR3aa: CASRKGQQNTGELFF; CDR3nt: TGTGCCAGCAGGAAGGGACAGCAGAACACCGGGGAGCTGTTTTTT
abundance: NA; d_gene: TRBD2; v_gene: TRBV2; j_gene: TRBJ2-7; len: 14; CDR3aa: CASSPGLALGEQYF; CDR3nt: TGTGCCAGCAGCCCGGGACTAGCGCTTGGCGAGCAGTACTTC
abundance: NA; d_gene: NA; v_gene: TRBV15; j_gene: TRBJ2-7; len: 15; CDR3aa: CATSTGEGYSHEQYF; CDR3nt: TGTGCCACCAGCACGGGGGAAGGGTATTCGCACGAGCAGTACTTC
abundance: NA; d_gene: TRBD1; v_gene: TRBV27; j_gene: TRBJ2-1; len: 15; CDR3aa: CASKVGDSSYNEQFF; CDR3nt: TGTGCCAGCAAAGTTGGGGACAGCTCCTACAATGAGCAGTTCTTC
abundance: NA; d_gene: NA; v_gene: TRBV7-3; j_gene: TRBJ2-7; len: 16; CDR3aa: CASSFGSEGGPYEQYF; CDR3nt: TGTGCCAGCAGCTTCGGTTCGGAGGGCGGCCCCTACGAGCAGTACTTC
abundance: few; d_gene: NA; v_gene: TRBV2; j_gene: TRBJ2-3; len: 15; CDR3aa: CASSEVRLYTDTQYF; CDR3nt: TGTGCCAGCAGTGAAGTGCGGTTATACACAGATACGCAGTATTTT
abundance: NA; d_gene: TRBD1; v_gene: TRBV6-6; j_gene: TRBJ2-3; len: 14; CDR3aa: CASFDGTGSDTQYF; CDR3nt: TGTGCCAGCTTCGACGGGACAGGGAGCGATACGCAGTATTTT
abundance: NA; d_gene: TRBD1; v_gene: TRBV6-1; j_gene: TRBJ2-7; len: 13; CDR3aa: CASSESGGIEQYF; CDR3nt: TGTGCCAGCAGTGAATCAGGGGGTATCGAGCAGTACTTC
abundance: NA; d_gene: TRBD2; v_gene: TRBV5-1; j_gene: TRBJ2-7; len: 15; CDR3aa: CASSLSTSGVREQYF; CDR3nt: TGCGCCAGCAGCTTGTCGACTAGCGGGGTCCGCGAGCAGTACTTC
abundance: NA; d_gene: NA; v_gene: TRBV5-1; j_gene: TRBJ2-3; len: 15; CDR3aa: CASSLLRVGTDTQYF; CDR3nt: TGCGCCAGCAGCTTGCTCCGAGTGGGCACAGATACGCAGTATTTT
abundance: NA; d_gene: TRBD2; v_gene: TRBV5-4; j_gene: TRBJ2-3; len: 17; CDR3aa: CASSFRASGIDTDTQYF; CDR3nt: TGTGCCAGCAGCTTTAGGGCTAGCGGGATTGACACAGATACGCAGTATTTT
abundance: NA; d_gene: TRBD1; v_gene: TRBV30; j_gene: TRBJ1-4; len: 14; CDR3aa: CAWSVNRGSEKLFF; CDR3nt: TGTGCCTGGAGTGTAAACAGGGGAAGTGAAAAACTGTTTTTT
abundance: NA; d_gene: NA; v_gene: TRBV15; j_gene: TRBJ2-3; len: 13; CDR3aa: CATSRDPTDTQYF; CDR3nt: TGTGCCACCAGCAGAGACCCGACAGATACGCAGTATTTT
abundance: NA; d_gene: NA; v_gene: TRBV9; j_gene: TRBJ2-7; len: 12; CDR3aa: CASSMEGSEQYF; CDR3nt: TGTGCCAGCAGCATGGAGGGAAGCGAGCAGTACTTC
abundance: NA; d_gene: NA; v_gene: TRBV9; j_gene: TRBJ2-1; len: 15; CDR3aa: CASSAMAGVEGEQFF; CDR3nt: TGTGCCAGCAGCGCCATGGCGGGCGTAGAGGGTGAGCAGTTCTTC
abundance: few; d_gene: TRBD1; v_gene: TRBV7-2; j_gene: TRBJ2-7; len: 15; CDR3aa: CASSPTGTGDYEQYF; CDR3nt: TGTGCCAGCAGCCCTACCGGGACAGGGGACTACGAGCAGTACTTC
abundance: once; d_gene: NA; v_gene: TRBV21-1; j_gene: TRBJ1-6; len: 14; CDR3aa: CASSTGGYNSPLHF; CDR3nt: TGTGCCAGCAGCACAGGTGGCTATAATTCACCCCTCCACTTT
abundance: NA; d_gene: NA; v_gene: TRBV28; j_gene: TRBJ1-5; len: 13; CDR3aa: CASIVAENQPQHF; CDR3nt: TGTGCCAGCATCGTAGCCGAAAATCAGCCCCAGCATTTT
abundance: once; d_gene: TRBD2; v_gene: TRBV7-9; j_gene: TRBJ2-7; len: 13; CDR3aa: CASSSGRAYEQYF; CDR3nt: TGTGCCAGCAGCTCCGGGAGGGCCTACGAGCAGTACTTC
abundance: NA; d_gene: TRBD1; v_gene: TRBV28; j_gene: TRBJ1-1; len: 15; CDR3aa: CASRESGTVNTEAFF; CDR3nt: TGTGCCAGCAGAGAGTCCGGGACAGTGAACACTGAAGCTTTCTTT
abundance: NA; d_gene: NA; v_gene: TRBV6-6; j_gene: TRBJ2-1; len: 15; CDR3aa: CASSYGRGAYNEQFF; CDR3nt: TGTGCCAGCAGTTACGGCAGGGGGGCCTACAATGAGCAGTTCTTC